The clone carrying this TCR beta chain was detected a few times. From germline, CDR1 is DFQATT and CDR2 SNEGSKA (reference sequence). Trimming left V 0 bases short and J 6 bases short, with 5 bases between. The CDR3 sequence is 11 residues long. This sample stems from a study of T-cell reconstitution after alpha-beta-depleted transplantation in children. Unique molecular identifiers were used in preparing the TCRbeta library. Via MiXCR, TCRdb re-called the PCR reads, giving one row per CDR3 protein. The data contain hundreds of thousands of distinct CDR3 sequences, approximately 29% of them singletons.

This TCR was recovered from a human donor who donated a stem cell graft to a child with aplastic anemia. The sequencing used PBMCs from the stem cell graft donor, collected from the stem cell graft. The chain recombines TRBV20-1 with TRBJ1-1; D ambiguous. CDR3 sequence: CSARDYPEAFF. The CDR3 DNA follows: TGCAGTGCTAGAGATTACCCTGAAGCTTTCTTT.